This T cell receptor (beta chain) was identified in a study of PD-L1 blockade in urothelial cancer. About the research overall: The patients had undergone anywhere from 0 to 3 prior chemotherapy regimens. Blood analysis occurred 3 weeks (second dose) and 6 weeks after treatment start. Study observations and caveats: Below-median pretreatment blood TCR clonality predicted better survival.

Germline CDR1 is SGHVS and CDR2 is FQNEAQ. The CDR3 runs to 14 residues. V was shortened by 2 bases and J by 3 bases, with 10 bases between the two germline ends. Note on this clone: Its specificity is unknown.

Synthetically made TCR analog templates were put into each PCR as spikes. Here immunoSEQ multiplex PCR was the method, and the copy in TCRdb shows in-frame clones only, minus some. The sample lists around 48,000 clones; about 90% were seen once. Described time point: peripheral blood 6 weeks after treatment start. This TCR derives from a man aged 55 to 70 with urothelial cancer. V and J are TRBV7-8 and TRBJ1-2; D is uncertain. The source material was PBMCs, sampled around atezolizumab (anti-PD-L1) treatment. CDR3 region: CASSLHFGDYGYTF. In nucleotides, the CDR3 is TGTGCCAGCAGCTTACATTTCGGGGACTATGGCTACACCTTC.